This T cell receptor beta chain derives from a study of T cell responses to AZD1222 COVID-19 vaccine. V was pared by 5 bases and J by 6 bases, with 12 bases between. CDR3 length: 13 amino acids. Per germline, CDR1 MDHEN and CDR2 SYDVKM. Some clones are missing from TCRdb's copy, which holds only in-frame ones; the method was immunoSEQ multiplex PCR. In the table there are around 150,000 clones, approximately 90% of which are singletons. Findings and limits, study-wide: Spike-specific TCR breadth and depth were elevated following two AZD1222 doses. Recipients of AZD1222 seropositive at baseline numbered only 6 or 7.

Details on this clone: What it binds is unknown.

Here the sequenced sample was peripheral blood, taken on day 0 of MenACWY control vaccination. The TCR comes from an adult in good health. The V and J genes are TRBV28 and TRBJ2-3; D unclear. The DNA for the CDR3 is TGTGCCAGCAGTCCCGGCAGGTCGGATACGCAGTATTTT. Protein sequence: CASSPGRSDTQYF.